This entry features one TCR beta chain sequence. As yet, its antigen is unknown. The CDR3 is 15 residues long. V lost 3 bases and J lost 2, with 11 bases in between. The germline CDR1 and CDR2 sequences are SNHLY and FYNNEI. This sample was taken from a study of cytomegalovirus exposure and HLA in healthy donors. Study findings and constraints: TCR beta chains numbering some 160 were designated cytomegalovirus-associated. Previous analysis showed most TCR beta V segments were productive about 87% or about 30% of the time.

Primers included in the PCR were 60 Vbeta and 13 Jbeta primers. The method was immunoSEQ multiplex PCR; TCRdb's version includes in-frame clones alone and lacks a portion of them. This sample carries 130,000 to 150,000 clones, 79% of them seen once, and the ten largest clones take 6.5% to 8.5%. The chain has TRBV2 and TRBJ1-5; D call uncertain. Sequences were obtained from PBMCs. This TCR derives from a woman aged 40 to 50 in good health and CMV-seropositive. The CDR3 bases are TGTGCCAGCAGTGAGTATAGCGCAGGCAATCAGCCCCAGCATTTT. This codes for CASSEYSAGNQPQHF.